One sample yielded the 11 T cell receptor beta chains listed below, sequenced in a study of cytomegalovirus exposure and HLA in healthy donors. The PCR ran on 60 Vbeta and 13 Jbeta primers. Clones were sequenced by immunoSEQ multiplex PCR, and TCRdb holds only the in-frame ones, with some missing. The sample consists of under 200,000 clones, around 68% of them appearing once. The sequencing sample was made of PBMCs. These receptors were collected from a woman between 40 and 55 years old in good health and CMV-seropositive.

This chain links TRBV27 with TRBJ2-1; the match to TRBD1 covers 12 bases. V dropped 2 bases and J dropped 10; count of bases not matched to a gene: 3. CDR3 length: 14 residues. Germline V gene data show CDR1 as MNHEY and CDR2 as SMNVEV (reference sequence). CDR3 in DNA: TGTGCCAGCAGTTTAGGGACAGGGGGCTTGGAGCAGTTCTTC. Translating it yields CASSLGTGGLEQFF.

The chain couples TRBV27 to TRBJ2-1; 8 bases align to TRBD2. V shed 2 bases, J shed 3 bases, and the junction held 0 bases outside the gene matches. The CDR3 contains 14 residues. Germline-derived CDR1 and CDR2 are MNHEY and SMNVEV (reference sequence). CDR3 loop: CASSLAGGYNEQFF. CDR3 sequence (DNA): TGTGCCAGCAGTTTAGCGGGAGGCTACAATGAGCAGTTCTTC.

The CDR3 sequence is CASSYSGLGQRGYTF. The CDR3 region has the DNA TGTGCCAGCAGTTACTCGGGGCTTGGACAGCGTGGCTACACCTTC. This chain uses TRBV6-5 with TRBJ1-2, with D possibly matching TRBD1 (6 bases). There are 15 residues in the CDR3. The V end was cut by 0 bases, the J end by 7 bases, with 15 bases between. The V gene's germline CDR1 is MNHEY and CDR2 SVGAGI.

The chain uses TRBV9 and TRBJ2-7, with 10 bases aligning to TRBD2. The germline CDR1 and CDR2 sequences are SGDLS and YYNGEE. Trimming at V came to 0 bases and at J to 3 bases, leaving 3 bases not matched to a gene. The CDR3 totals 15 residues. Here the CDR3 reads CASSVGASGGYEQYF. The CDR3 nucleotides read TGTGCCAGCAGCGTAGGCGCTAGCGGGGGCTACGAGCAGTACTTC.

The gene calls are TRBV7-8 and TRBJ2-5, with 10 bases fitting TRBD2. Germline V gene lookup returns CDR1 SGHVS and CDR2 FQNEAQ. The J segment lost 5 bases and the V segment lost 4 bases, leaving 7 bases of the junction unmatched. This CDR3 is 15 amino acids long. CDR3 in amino acids: CASSSTSGDGETQYF. CDR3 in DNA: TGTGCCAGCAGCTCCACTAGCGGGGACGGGGAGACCCAGTACTTC.

V is TRBV15 and J is TRBJ2-1; the D is unclear. The CDR3 runs to 15 residues. Trimming cost V 0 bases and J 4 bases, with 10 bases left between them. Germline V gene data show CDR1 as LNHNV and CDR2 as YYDKDF (reference sequence). The CDR3 nucleotides read TGTGCCACCAGCAGAGATAGTTTGACTTACAATGAGCAGTTCTTC. As protein: CATSRDSLTYNEQFF.

V gene TRBV2 combines with J gene TRBJ2-3, with D unclear. The CDR3 is 12 amino acids. V shed 6 bases and J shed 6 bases, with 10 bases lying between them. CDR1 SNHLY and CDR2 FYNNEI come from the germline V gene. The CDR3 DNA sequence: TGTGCCAGCAGAGCCTCAAGCGATACGCAGTATTTT. This sequence encodes CASRASSDTQYF.

The rearrangement uses TRBV7-3 and TRBJ2-7; TRBD2 aligns across 10 bases. J was trimmed by 2 bases and V by 0 bases; bases with no gene match: 4. This CDR3 spans 16 amino acids. Germline V gene sequence: CDR1 SGHTA, CDR2 FQGTGA. The DNA of the CDR3 is TGTGCCAGCAGCTTAACGTCCCTAGCGGGGGCCTACGAGCAGTACTTC. Encoded protein: CASSLTSLAGAYEQYF. Full variable domain (missing parts from reference TRBV7-3 and TRBJ2-7): GAGVSQTPSNKVTEKGKYVELRCDPISGHTALYWYRQSLGQGPEFLIYFQGTGAADDSGLPNDRFFAVRPEGSVSTLKIQRTERGDSAVYLCASSLTSLAGAYEQYFGPGTRLTVT.

The rearrangement joins TRBV10-3 to TRBJ2-7; weak D call: TRBD1 (5 bases). The CDR3 runs to 15 residues. The V gene lost 4 bases and the J gene lost 2 bases, with 15 bases spanning the gap. Germline CDR1 and CDR2: ENHRY and SYGVKD. The CDR3 sequence: CAISGTGQGPYEQYF. The CDR3 DNA reads as TGTGCCATCAGTGGAACTGGGCAGGGCCCCTACGAGCAGTACTTC.

V and J are TRBV5-6 and TRBJ2-6; TRBD1 agrees at 7 bases. The V gene's germline CDR1 is SGHDT and CDR2 YYEEEE. The CDR3 is made up of 18 amino acids. J lost 4 bases, V lost 4 bases, and 14 bases had no gene match. CDR3 sequence reads: CASSVGRQGSTGANVLTF. The CDR3 DNA sequence: TGTGCCAGCAGCGTAGGGAGACAGGGAAGTACCGGGGCCAACGTCCTGACTTTC.

This chain joins TRBV28 and TRBJ2-5, with D perhaps TRBD2 (7 bases). V was trimmed by 3 bases and J by 2 bases, leaving 13 bases between them. The CDR3 length is 15 residues. The germline V gene has CDR1 MDHEN and CDR2 SYDVKM. The CDR3 region has the DNA TGTGCCAGCAGTTTCTCCAGGGGAGGGCAAGAGACCCAGTACTTC. Its translation is CASSFSRGGQETQYF.